This TCR beta chain was identified during a study of regulatory T cells in long-lasting Graves disease. Time point noted: newly diagnosed GD, antithyroid drugs for less than 3 months. From PBMCs, RNA was extracted and then used to make the TCR library. The CDR3 length is 15 residues. CDR1 and CDR2 from the germline V gene are KGHSH and LQKENI. V shed 5 bases and J shed 5 bases, with 16 bases lying between them. This clonotype has at least ten counts. TCR beta libraries were built with iRepertoire HTBI primers and Arm-PCR of CDR3 regions. TCRdb re-called the multiplex PCR reads through MiXCR, storing one row per CDR3 protein. The table has about 220,000 distinct CDR3 sequences, about 16% seen once.

The chain recombines TRBV18 with TRBJ2-1, with a possible D match to TRBD1 (6 bases). The input for sequencing was peripheral blood mononuclear cells (PBMCs), taken at new diagnosis, from a patient treated with antithyroid drugs. The TCR sequence derives from a female donor with Graves disease. In DNA form, the CDR3 reads TGTGCCAGCTCAACTACAGGGAATGACGACAATGAGCAGTTCTTC. Translating it yields CASSTTGNDDNEQFF.